This TCR beta chain was sequenced during a study of Ad26.COV2.S vaccination and SARS-CoV-2 variants. Across the whole study: Vaccine-arm donor from the placebo-controlled COV1001 Ad26.COV2.S trial. Findings and caveats of the study: The placebo group had lower spike-specific TCR breadth than the vaccine recipients did.

In germline, CDR1 is SNHLY, CDR2 FYNNEI. Trimming took 8 bases from V and 3 from J, leaving 11 bases between them. This CDR3 is built from 13 residues. A single count supports this clone. Its target is unknown. Treatment denoted: 15 to 20 received Ad26.COV2.S at low or high dose, single or two shots; 5 received placebo; per-sample allocation not given. It was on day 63 after the first vaccine or placebo injection that samples were taken. An adult of 18-55 years in Boston served as donor. Some clones are missing from TCRdb's copy, which holds only in-frame ones; the method was immunoSEQ multiplex PCR. Among over 300,000 clones listed, around four fifths were seen once.

The TCR sequence derives from a person aged 18 to 65 who received the Ad26.COV2.S COVID-19 vaccine or a placebo. This chain uses TRBV2 with TRBJ2-1, with a tentative D call TRBD2 (6 bases). Sample: peripheral blood, taken in a trial of Ad26.COV2.S vaccine versus placebo. The CDR3 is CASRDSNYNEQFF. Here the CDR3 DNA reads TGTGCCAGCCGGGACTCCAACTACAATGAGCAGTTCTTC.